Below, one TCR beta chain is given with its context. This specimen comes from a study of cytomegalovirus exposure and HLA in healthy donors. Use of 60 Vbeta and 13 Jbeta primers characterized the PCR. Only in-frame clones appear in the TCRdb table, and some are missing; sequencing was by immunoSEQ multiplex PCR. The sample lists roughly 120,000 clones; roughly 63% were seen once. The germline gives CDR1 SGHRS, CDR2 YFSETQ. The V and J ends lost 0 bases and 8 bases, in that order; junction bases with no gene match: 8. This CDR3 spans 15 amino acids. Specimen: PBMCs. The chain combines TRBV5-1 with TRBJ2-1; TRBD1 matches 7 bases. The sequence derives from a woman aged 70-85 years in good health and CMV-seropositive. Here the CDR3 DNA reads TGCGCCAGCAGCTTGGGGCAGGGGGTAGGTGATGAGCAGTTCTTC. It yields the protein CASSLGQGVGDEQFF.